One and the same sample provided the 4 T cell receptor beta chains below, sequenced in a study of cytomegalovirus exposure and HLA in healthy donors. Amplification used 60 Vbeta primers and 13 Jbeta primers. Libraries were prepared by immunoSEQ multiplex PCR; TCRdb keeps only in-frame clonotypes and omits some of them. The sample includes 55,000 to 85,000 clones, about nine tenths seen only once; the top ten take roughly 2%. The material sequenced was PBMCs. These receptors were collected from a woman aged 25-40 years in good health and CMV-seronegative.

The sample holds one count of this clone. This chain connects TRBV4-1 to TRBJ1-4; 9 positions match TRBD1. The germline V gene has CDR1 MGHRA and CDR2 YSYEKL. V lost 3 bases to trimming and J lost 2 bases; unmatched junction nucleotides: 4. The CDR3 totals 16 residues. CDR3 residues: CASSQPGTGTNEKLFF. The CDR3 coding sequence is TGCGCCAGCAGCCAGCCCGGGACAGGGACTAATGAAAAACTGTTTTTT.

The rearrangement uses TRBV7-3 and TRBJ2-3; 13 bases fit TRBD2. The CDR3 contains 17 residues. Unmatched junction bases numbered 10, after V lost 5 bases and J lost 5 bases. Germline assignment: CDR1 SGHTA and CDR2 FQGTGA. The CDR3 DNA reads TGTGCCAGCAGCCCTTATGGGACTAGCGGGAAGATAGATACGCAGTATTTT. Its translation is CASSPYGTSGKIDTQYF.

In its sample, this clone was seen once. The genes are TRBV6-1 and TRBJ2-7, with 7 positions matching TRBD2. Trimming at V came to 8 bases and at J to 2 bases, leaving 3 bases not matched to a gene. The CDR3 covers 12 residues. Germline V lookup: CDR1 MNHNS, CDR2 SASEGT. This chain's CDR3 is CASGGVAYEQYF. The CDR3, as DNA: TGTGCCAGCGGGGGGGTGGCCTACGAGCAGTACTTC.

The chain carries TRBV9 and TRBJ2-2; the D gene is possibly TRBD1 (8 bases). This CDR3 spans 13 amino acids. The V gene's germline CDR1 is SGDLS and CDR2 YYNGEE. Deletions cut 8 bases from V and 6 bases from J, with 14 bases between. The CDR3 sequence: CASYTGGAGELFF. The CDR3, as DNA: TGTGCCAGTTATACAGGGGGGGCCGGGGAGCTGTTTTTT.